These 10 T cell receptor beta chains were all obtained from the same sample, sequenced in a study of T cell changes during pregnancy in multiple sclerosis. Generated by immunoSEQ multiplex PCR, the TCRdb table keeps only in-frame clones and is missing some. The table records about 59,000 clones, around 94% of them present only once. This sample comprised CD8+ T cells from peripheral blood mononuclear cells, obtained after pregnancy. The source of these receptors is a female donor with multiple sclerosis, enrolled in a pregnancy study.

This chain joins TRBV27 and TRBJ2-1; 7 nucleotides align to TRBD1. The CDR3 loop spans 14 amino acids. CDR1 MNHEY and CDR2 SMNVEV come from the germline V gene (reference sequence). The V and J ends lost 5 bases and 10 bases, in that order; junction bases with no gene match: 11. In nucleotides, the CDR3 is TGTGCCAGCAGTCCCCCGGGACAGTGGGAAGAGCAGTTCTTC. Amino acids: CASSPPGQWEEQFF.

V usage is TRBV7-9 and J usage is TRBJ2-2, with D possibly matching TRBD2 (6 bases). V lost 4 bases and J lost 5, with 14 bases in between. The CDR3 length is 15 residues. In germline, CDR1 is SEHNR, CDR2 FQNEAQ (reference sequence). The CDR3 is CASSSAGSNTGELFF. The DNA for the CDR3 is TGTGCCAGCAGCTCGGCGGGATCTAATACCGGGGAGCTGTTTTTT.

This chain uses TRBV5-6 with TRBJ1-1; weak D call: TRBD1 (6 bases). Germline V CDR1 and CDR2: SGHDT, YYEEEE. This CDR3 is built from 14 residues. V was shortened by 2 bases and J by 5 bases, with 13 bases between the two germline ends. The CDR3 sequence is CASSFEQGGTEAFF. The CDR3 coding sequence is TGTGCCAGCAGCTTCGAACAGGGTGGTACTGAAGCTTTCTTT.

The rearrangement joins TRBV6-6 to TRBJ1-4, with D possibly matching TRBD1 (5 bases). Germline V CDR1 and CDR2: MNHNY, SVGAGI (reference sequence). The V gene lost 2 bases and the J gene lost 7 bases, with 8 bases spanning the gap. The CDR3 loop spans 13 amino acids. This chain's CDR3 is CASSYGHFEKLFF. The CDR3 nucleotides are TGTGCCAGCAGTTACGGACATTTTGAAAAACTGTTTTTT.

Here the CDR3 reads CAWSIGTLYNEQFF. For the CDR3, the DNA is TGTGCCTGGAGTATCGGGACTTTATACAATGAGCAGTTCTTC. The chain employs TRBV30 and TRBJ2-1; D may be TRBD2 (6 bases). The germline gives CDR1 GTSNPN, CDR2 SVGIG (reference sequence). Between the trimmed V and J ends, which lost 2 bases and 4 bases, there was a span of 12 bases. The CDR3 consists of 14 residues.

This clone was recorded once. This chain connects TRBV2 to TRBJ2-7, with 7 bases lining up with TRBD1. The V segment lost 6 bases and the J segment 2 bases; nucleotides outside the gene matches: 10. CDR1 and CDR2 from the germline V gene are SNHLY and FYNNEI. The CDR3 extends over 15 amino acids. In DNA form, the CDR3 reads TGTGCCAGCAGGGGGGTCGGGACAGCTACCTACGAGCAGTACTTC. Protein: CASRGVGTATYEQYF.

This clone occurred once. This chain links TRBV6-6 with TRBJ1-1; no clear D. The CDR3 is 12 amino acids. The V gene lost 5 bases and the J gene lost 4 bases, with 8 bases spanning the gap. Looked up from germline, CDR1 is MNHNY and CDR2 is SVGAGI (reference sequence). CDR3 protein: CASSPRITEAFF. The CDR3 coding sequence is TGTGCCAGCAGTCCCCGTATCACTGAAGCTTTCTTT.

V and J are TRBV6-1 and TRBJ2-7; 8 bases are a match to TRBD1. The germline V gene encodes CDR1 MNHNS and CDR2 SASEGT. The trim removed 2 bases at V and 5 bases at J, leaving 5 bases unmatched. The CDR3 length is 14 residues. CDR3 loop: CASSESGTGDEQYF. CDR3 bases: TGTGCCAGCAGTGAAAGTGGGACAGGAGACGAGCAGTACTTC.

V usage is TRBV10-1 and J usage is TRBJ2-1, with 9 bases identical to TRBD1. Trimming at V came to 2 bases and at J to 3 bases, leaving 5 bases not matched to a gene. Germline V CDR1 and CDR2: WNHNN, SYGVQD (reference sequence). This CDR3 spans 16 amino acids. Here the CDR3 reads CASSEKGQGVYNEQFF. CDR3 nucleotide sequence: TGCGCCAGCAGTGAGAAGGGACAGGGCGTCTACAATGAGCAGTTCTTC.

The CDR3 sequence: CASSIGTPSSEAFF. The DNA of the CDR3 is TGTGCCAGTAGTATCGGGACACCGTCCTCCGAAGCTTTCTTT. This sequence joins TRBV19 and TRBJ1-1; the D gene is possibly TRBD1 (6 bases). Germline V lookup: CDR1 LNHDA, CDR2 SQIVND (reference sequence). V was pared by 3 bases and J by 8 bases, with 16 bases between. The CDR3 runs to 14 residues.